The 19 T cell receptor beta chains below all came from one sample that was sequenced in a study of memory CD4+ T cells and cytomegalovirus serostatus. The sort gate was single viable CD3+CD4+CD8-CD45RO+ cells for memory CD4+ T cells. Only in-frame clones appear in the TCRdb table, and some are missing; sequencing was by immunoSEQ multiplex PCR. The sample shows 75,000 to 90,000 clones, approximately 80% of them seen only once. Sequencing was performed on memory CD4+ T cells from blood. Receptors were obtained from an adult in good health and CMV-seronegative.

The chain carries TRBV6-6 and TRBJ2-7; 9 bases line up with TRBD2. Trimming removed 2 bases from V and 5 bases from J; junction bases left unmatched: 10. The CDR3 loop spans 16 amino acids. Germline loops: CDR1 MNHNY, CDR2 SVGAGI (reference sequence). CDR3: CASSYRTGGGAHEQYF. The CDR3 DNA follows: TGTGCCAGCAGTTACCGTACTGGCGGGGGGGCTCACGAGCAGTACTTC.

This clone turned up a few times. The rearrangement joins TRBV6-6 to TRBJ2-4, with D possibly being TRBD1 (5 bases). Trimming removed 0 bases at V and 6 bases at J, with 12 bases between. Germline V gives CDR1 MNHNY, CDR2 SVGAGI (reference sequence). The CDR3 spans 15 residues. CDR3 sequence (DNA): TGTGCCAGCAGTTACTCAGGGCTAGGGGCAAACATTCAGTACTTC. Residues: CASSYSGLGANIQYF.

The gene calls are TRBV7-3 and TRBJ1-2; D gene unclear. Between the trimmed V and J ends, which lost 0 bases and 1 base, there was a span of 9 bases. The CDR3 sequence is 15 residues long. Germline V gene data show CDR1 as SGHTA and CDR2 as FQGTGA. CDR3 sequence reads: CASSLTGGSNYGYTF. The CDR3 nucleotides read TGTGCCAGCAGCTTAACGGGAGGCAGTAACTATGGCTACACCTTC.

The chain employs TRBV11-2 and TRBJ1-6; D is ambiguous. This CDR3 has 16 amino acids. Germline assignment: CDR1 SGHAT and CDR2 FQNNGV. The V end lost 4 bases, the J end lost 7 bases, and 17 bases lay between the germline ends. CDR3 coding DNA: TGTGCCAGCAGCTCACGGGTCGACACCGGGAATTCACCCCTCCACTTT. This codes for CASSSRVDTGNSPLHF.

The V and J genes are TRBV7-3 and TRBJ2-1, with a weak D call TRBD2 (6 bases). Per the germline V gene, CDR1 is SGHTA and CDR2 is FQGTGA. V shed 4 bases and J shed 9 bases, with 19 bases lying between them. The CDR3 has 15 amino acids. The CDR3 DNA sequence: TGTGCCAGCAGCTCCGTCCGGGCCCCGACTAGTGAGCAGTTCTTC. This sequence encodes CASSSVRAPTSEQFF.

This sequence joins TRBV6-4 and TRBJ2-3, with D possibly matching TRBD1 (6 bases). This CDR3 contains 15 residues. Germline CDR1 is MRHNA and CDR2 is SNTAGT. With 2 bases removed from V and 1 base from J, the gap between germline ends came to 10 bases. The CDR3 loop is CASSDETGGTDTQYF. DNA of the CDR3: TGTGCCAGCAGTGACGAGACAGGAGGCACAGATACGCAGTATTTT.

This clone showed up just a few times. The chain employs TRBV9 and TRBJ1-3; no clear D gene. Looked up from germline, CDR1 is SGDLS and CDR2 is YYNGEE. This CDR3 has 14 residues. Trimming left V 4 bases short and J 4 bases short, with 12 bases between. The CDR3 protein is CASSLSPYGNTIYF. In DNA, the CDR3 is TGTGCCAGCAGCCTAAGTCCCTACGGAAACACCATATATTTT.

The rearrangement uses TRBV11-1 and TRBJ1-1; tentatively, D is TRBD1 (5 bases). CDR3 size: 13 residues. CDR1 SGHAT and CDR2 FQDESV come from the germline V gene (reference sequence). V gave up 3 bases and J gave up 1 base, with 6 bases separating them. The CDR3, as DNA: TGTGCCAGCAGCTTTGGGGGGAACACTGAAGCTTTCTTT. Protein sequence: CASSFGGNTEAFF.

This clone has just a few counts. The chain employs TRBV4-1 and TRBJ1-6; D gene uncertain. V lost 2 bases and J lost 7, with 12 bases in between. The CDR3 spans 15 residues. Germline V gene sequence: CDR1 MGHRA, CDR2 YSYEKL. The CDR3 reads CASSQLSGNNSPLHF. The CDR3 bases are TGCGCCAGCAGCCAACTCTCGGGGAACAATTCACCCCTCCACTTT.

For this clone: Other DNA sequences in this specimen translate into the identical CDR3. CDR3 sequence: CASSIGQSGSPLHF. Here the CDR3 DNA reads TGTGCCAGTAGTATAGGGCAGTCGGGATCACCCCTCCACTTT. The chain links TRBV19 to TRBJ1-6; unclear D gene. Germline CDR1 is LNHDA and CDR2 is SQIVND (reference sequence). V was cut by 1 base and J by 10 bases, with 11 bases left in between. CDR3 length: 14 amino acids.

This clone was seen only a few times. The chain couples TRBV28 to TRBJ1-6; 8 nucleotides align to TRBD1. With 6 bases clipped from V and 8 bases from J, the junction kept 9 bases outside the gene matches. The CDR3 covers 15 residues. In germline, CDR1 is MDHEN, CDR2 SYDVKM. The CDR3 here is CASRQDRERYSPLHF. CDR3 nucleotides: TGTGCCAGCAGACAGGACAGGGAAAGGTATTCACCCCTCCACTTT.

Note on this clone: This sample includes further DNA sequences coding for the same CDR3. The rearrangement links TRBV5-1 to TRBJ1-6; 10 nucleotides agree with TRBD1. CDR3 length: 15 residues. CDR1 and CDR2 from the germline V gene are SGHRS and YFSETQ. With V trimmed by 3 bases and J by 10 bases, 7 bases remained unmatched. The CDR3, as DNA: TGCGCCAGCAGCTCGGGACAGGGGAGCGGGTCACCCCTCCACTTT. It encodes CASSSGQGSGSPLHF.

The chain joins TRBV18 to TRBJ2-1; D is uncertain. The ends were cut back, 2 bases at V and 9 bases at J, with 8 bases in the middle. The CDR3 consists of 12 residues. The germline CDR1 and CDR2 sequences are KGHSH and LQKENI. In DNA form, the CDR3 reads TGTGCCAGCTCACCAGTGTCCTCTGAGCAGTTCTTC. The encoded protein is CASSPVSSEQFF. The full variable domain, in which reference TRBV18 and TRBJ2-1 provide the parts outside the CDR3, is NAGVMQNPRHLVRRRGQEARLRCSPMKGHSHVYWYRQLPEEGLKFMVYLQKENIIDESGMPKERFSAEFPKEGPSILRIQQVVRGDSAAYFCASSPVSSEQFFGPGTRLTVL.

This clone was picked up one time. The V gene is TRBV6-1, the J gene TRBJ2-7; no reliable D call. CDR1 is MNHNS and CDR2 is SASEGT in the germline V gene. Trimming cost V 5 bases and J 6 bases, with 17 bases left between them. This CDR3 comprises 14 residues. Here the CDR3 reads CASSSSPNGVEQYF. The CDR3 DNA reads as TGTGCCAGCAGTTCGTCACCCAACGGAGTCGAGCAGTACTTC.

This chain connects TRBV29-1 to TRBJ2-5; 10 bases align to TRBD2. The length of the CDR3 is 14 residues. V was clipped by 6 bases and J by 3 bases; unmatched bases: 7. Germline CDR1 and CDR2: SQVTM and ANQGSEA. Here the CDR3 reads CSVPSGLAEETQYF. In DNA form, the CDR3 reads TGCAGCGTCCCAAGCGGACTAGCGGAAGAGACCCAGTACTTC.

The rearrangement joins TRBV7-8 to TRBJ2-3; D may correspond to TRBD1 or TRBD2 (5 bases each). With 7 bases removed from V and 2 bases from J, the gap between germline ends came to 19 bases. Per the germline V gene, CDR1 is SGHVS and CDR2 is FQNEAQ. CDR3 length: 16 residues. CDR3 region: CASMMGAGALTDTQYF. CDR3 nucleotide sequence: TGTGCCAGCATGATGGGTGCCGGGGCACTCACAGATACGCAGTATTTT. Using reference TRBV7-8 and TRBJ2-3 for the parts outside the CDR3, the full variable domain is GAGVSQSPRYKVAKRGQDVALRCDPISGHVSLFWYQQALGQGPEFLTYFQNEAQLDKSGLPSDRFFAERPEGSVSTLKIQRTQQEDSAVYLCASMMGAGALTDTQYFGPGTRLTVL.

This clone has a handful of counts. The chain uses TRBV7-2 and TRBJ2-1; no clear D. CDR1 is SGHTA and CDR2 is FQGNSA in the germline V gene. V was trimmed by 3 bases and J by 6 bases, leaving 9 bases between them. The CDR3 length is 13 residues. For the CDR3, the DNA is TGTGCCAGCAGCTTCCGACGGACCAATGAGCAGTTCTTC. Amino acids: CASSFRRTNEQFF. Full variable domain (outside the CDR3, taken from reference TRBV7-2 and TRBJ2-1): GAGVSQSPSNKVTEKGKDVELRCDPISGHTALYWYRQSLGQGLEFLIYFQGNSAPDKSGLPSDRFSAERTGGSVSTLTIQRTQQEDSAVYLCASSFRRTNEQFFGPGTRLTVL.

The chain links TRBV30 to TRBJ2-6; D is undetermined. Per germline, CDR1 GTSNPN and CDR2 SVGIG (reference sequence). This CDR3 comprises 12 residues. Trimming removed 4 bases from V and 2 bases from J, with 3 bases in between. As DNA, the CDR3 is TGTGCCTGGAACCCTGGGGCCAACGTCCTGACTTTC. Protein: CAWNPGANVLTF.

The gene calls are TRBV6-6 and TRBJ2-4; D is uncertain. This CDR3 spans 13 amino acids. The germline gives CDR1 MNHNY, CDR2 SVGAGI (reference sequence). With 3 bases removed from V and 8 bases from J, the gap between germline ends came to 11 bases. The CDR3, as DNA: TGTGCCAGCAGTTATTCGGTCTTGGACATTCAGTACTTC. Its protein is CASSYSVLDIQYF.